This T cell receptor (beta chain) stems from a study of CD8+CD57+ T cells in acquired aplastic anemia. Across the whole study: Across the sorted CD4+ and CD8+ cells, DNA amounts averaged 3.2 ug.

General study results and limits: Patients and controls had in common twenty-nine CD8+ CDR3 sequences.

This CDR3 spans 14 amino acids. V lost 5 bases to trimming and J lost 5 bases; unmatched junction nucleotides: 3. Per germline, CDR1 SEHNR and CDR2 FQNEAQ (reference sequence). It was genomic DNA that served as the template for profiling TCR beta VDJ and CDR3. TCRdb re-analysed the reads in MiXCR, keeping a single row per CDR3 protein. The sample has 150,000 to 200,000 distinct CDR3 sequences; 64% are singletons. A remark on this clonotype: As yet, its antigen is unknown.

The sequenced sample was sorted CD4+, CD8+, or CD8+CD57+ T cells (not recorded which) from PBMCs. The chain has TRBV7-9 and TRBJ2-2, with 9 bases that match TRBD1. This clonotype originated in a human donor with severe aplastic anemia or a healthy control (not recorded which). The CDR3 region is CASSRGQGTGELFF. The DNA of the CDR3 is TGTGCCAGCAGCCGGGGACAGGGTACCGGGGAGCTGTTTTTT.